The 14 T cell receptor beta chains below come from one sample, sequenced in a study of cytomegalovirus exposure and HLA in healthy donors. Amplification used 60 Vbeta primers and 13 Jbeta primers. Profiling relied on immunoSEQ multiplex PCR, and the TCRdb table lists in-frame clones only, not all of them. The table lists roughly 100,000 clones, roughly 75% of them singletons. The specimen was PBMCs. These receptors originate from a woman aged 40 to 50 in good health and CMV-seronegative.

V usage is TRBV6-5 and J usage is TRBJ1-2; the D gene is possibly TRBD1 (6 bases). The CDR3 has 16 residues. Germline CDR1 reads MNHEY; CDR2 reads SVGAGI. Trimming took off 2 bases at V and 0 bases at J, with 13 bases between the two ends. The CDR3 region has the DNA TGTGCCAGCAGTTACCTGGACAGCGACACTAACTATGGCTACACCTTC. The encoded protein is CASSYLDSDTNYGYTF.

The gene calls are TRBV14 and TRBJ2-3; 11 bases agree with TRBD2. Trimming removed 4 bases from V and 2 bases from J; junction bases left unmatched: 5. The germline gives CDR1 SGHDN, CDR2 FVKESK. This CDR3 has 16 amino acids. The CDR3 sequence: CASSLLAGGITDTQYF. The CDR3 DNA reads TGTGCCAGCAGCCTTTTAGCGGGAGGGATCACAGATACGCAGTATTTT.

V is TRBV5-1 and J is TRBJ2-7, with D uncertain. The V and J ends lost 4 bases and 4 bases respectively, with 6 bases between them. The germline gives CDR1 SGHRS, CDR2 YFSETQ. The CDR3 has 11 amino acids. The CDR3 DNA is TGCGCCAGCAGCGAACAGTACGAGCAGTACTTC. It codes for CASSEQYEQYF.

This chain links TRBV11-3 with TRBJ2-7; possible D gene TRBD1, 5 bases. The CDR3 runs 12 residues. Germline CDR1 is SGHNT and CDR2 is YENEEA. The germline V and J ends were trimmed by 5 bases and 6 bases, with 11 bases remaining between them. CDR3 residues: CASSTPRGEQYF. The CDR3 nucleotides are TGTGCCAGCAGCACACCTAGGGGCGAGCAGTACTTC.

The rearrangement uses TRBV6-5 and TRBJ1-6, with 10 bases fitting TRBD1. Germline lookup yields CDR1 MNHEY and CDR2 SVGAGI. The V and J ends lost 7 bases and 8 bases, in that order; junction bases with no gene match: 8. The CDR3 totals 15 residues. The CDR3 spells CASTPGTGDYSPLHF. The CDR3 DNA reads as TGTGCCAGCACACCAGGGACAGGGGATTATTCACCCCTCCACTTT.

The sample holds a few counts of this clone. The gene calls are TRBV5-1 and TRBJ1-6; 7 nucleotides match TRBD1. The CDR3 has 14 residues. J lost 5 bases, V lost 7 bases, and 6 bases had no gene match. In germline, CDR1 is SGHRS, CDR2 YFSETQ. The CDR3 loop reads CASSRGRDNSPLHF. For the CDR3, the DNA is TGCGCCAGCTCGAGGGGGCGCGATAATTCACCCCTCCACTTT.

This chain connects TRBV5-4 to TRBJ1-1; D not resolved. Trimming cost V 0 bases and J 6 bases, with 15 bases left between them. CDR1 and CDR2 (germline): SGHNT, YYREEE (reference sequence). This CDR3 has 15 amino acids. The CDR3 sequence is CASSLEARIGAEAFF. The CDR3 bases are TGTGCCAGCAGCTTGGAGGCCAGGATCGGTGCTGAAGCTTTCTTT.

V gene TRBV7-2 combines with J gene TRBJ1-1, with D hard to call. CDR3 size: 14 residues. Germline V gene lookup returns CDR1 SGHTA and CDR2 FQGNSA. V was trimmed by 1 base and J by 3 bases, leaving 9 bases between them. This CDR3 reads CASSLGGYHTEAFF. In nucleotides, the CDR3 is TGTGCCAGCAGCTTAGGAGGGTACCACACTGAAGCTTTCTTT. Variable domain in full (rest from reference TRBV7-2 and TRBJ1-1): GAGVSQSPSNKVTEKGKDVELRCDPISGHTALYWYRQSLGQGLEFLIYFQGNSAPDKSGLPSDRFSAERTGGSVSTLTIQRTQQEDSAVYLCASSLGGYHTEAFFGQGTRLTVV.

This sequence joins TRBV29-1 and TRBJ2-5, with 8 nucleotides matching TRBD1. Germline assignment: CDR1 SQVTM and CDR2 ANQGSEA. The CDR3 extends over 14 amino acids. V shed 6 bases, J shed 5 bases, and the junction held 11 bases outside the gene matches. In DNA form, the CDR3 reads TGCAGCGTAGGTCCAGGGGGCGCGGGGGAGACCCAGTACTTC. Protein: CSVGPGGAGETQYF.

This chain links TRBV5-5 with TRBJ1-4; a weak D match, TRBD1 (5 bases). V lost 0 bases and J 3 bases, leaving 12 bases between the germline ends. This CDR3 has 16 amino acids. Germline-derived CDR1 and CDR2 are SGHKS and YYEKEE (reference sequence). The CDR3: CASSLARQGSNEKLFF. CDR3 sequence (DNA): TGTGCCAGCAGCTTGGCCCGCCAGGGCTCTAATGAAAAACTGTTTTTT.

This clone has a handful of counts. The chain recombines TRBV19 with TRBJ2-7; D might be TRBD2 (5 bases). Germline CDR1 reads LNHDA; CDR2 reads SQIVND (reference sequence). Trimming left V 5 bases short and J 3 bases short, with 14 bases between. CDR3 length: 14 amino acids. CDR3 residues: CASSSPYGVYEQYF. Here the CDR3 DNA reads TGTGCCAGTAGTTCTCCCTACGGGGTCTACGAGCAGTACTTC.

The V call is TRBV11-2, the J call TRBJ1-1; TRBD1 agrees at 12 bases. After removal of 3 bases from V and 1 base from J, the junction contained 12 bases not matched to a gene. Per germline, CDR1 SGHAT and CDR2 FQNNGV. CDR3 length: 19 amino acids. CDR3: CASSFPRGTGGAGNTEAFF. The CDR3 DNA is TGTGCCAGCAGCTTCCCAAGGGGGACAGGGGGCGCGGGGAACACTGAAGCTTTCTTT.

The chain couples TRBV15 to TRBJ1-1; D perhaps matches TRBD1 (5 bases). With 2 bases removed from V and 3 bases from J, the gap between germline ends came to 10 bases. Germline CDR1 and CDR2: LNHNV and YYDKDF (reference sequence). The CDR3 covers 14 residues. The CDR3 DNA reads as TGTGCCACCAGCAGATACTCGGGGGACACTGAAGCTTTCTTT. Translation: CATSRYSGDTEAFF.

V usage is TRBV9 and J usage is TRBJ2-6; TRBD1 matches at 10 bases. CDR1 is SGDLS and CDR2 is YYNGEE in the germline V gene. The CDR3 is made up of 18 amino acids. J lost 1 base, V lost 2 bases, and 6 bases had no gene match. Written as DNA, the CDR3 is TGTGCCAGCAGCGTTCGGGACAGGGGACCATCTGGGGCCAACGTCCTGACTTTC. Amino acids: CASSVRDRGPSGANVLTF.